The next 13 T cell receptor beta chains were all read from a single sample in a study of PD-L1 blockade in urothelial cancer. Time point here: pretreatment peripheral blood. TCRdb keeps only in-frame clones here, not all; method: immunoSEQ multiplex PCR. The profile shows about 53,000 clones, roughly 87% of them singletons. The sample consisted of PBMCs, taken around atezolizumab (anti-PD-L1) treatment. The source of these receptors is a woman aged 55-70 years with urothelial cancer.

Many counts were recorded for this clone. A read error may account for a junction end that differs from germline. The V call is TRBV5-1, the J call TRBJ2-7; D may be TRBD2 (5 bases). The CDR3 is 13 residues long. The germline CDR1 and CDR2 sequences are SGHRS and YFSETQ. In nucleotides, the CDR3 is TGCGCCAGCAGCTCGACCATCGAGGGTGAGCGGTACTTC. This gives the protein CASSSTIEGERYF.

J is TRBJ1-1 and V is TRBV7-3; D is ambiguous. V was cut by 5 bases and J by 3 bases, with 10 bases left in between. Germline lookup yields CDR1 SGHTA and CDR2 FQGTGA. CDR3 length equals 13 residues. The CDR3 sequence is CASSAQRDTEAFF. DNA for the CDR3: TGTGCCAGCAGCGCGCAGAGGGACACTGAAGCTTTCTTT. The variable domain in full, with the rest retrieved from reference TRBV7-3 and TRBJ1-1, is GAGVSQTPSNKVTEKGKYVELRCDPISGHTALYWYRQSLGQGPEFLIYFQGTGAADDSGLPNDRFFAVRPEGSVSTLKIQRTERGDSAVYLCASSAQRDTEAFFGQGTRLTVV.

This clone was found a few times. Other DNA sequences of this sample code for an identical CDR3. The chain links TRBV27 to TRBJ2-7, with a weak D call TRBD2 (6 bases). Germline lookup yields CDR1 MNHEY and CDR2 SMNVEV (reference sequence). CDR3 size: 14 residues. Trimming pared 5 bases from V and 0 bases from J, leaving 11 bases between. CDR3: CASSLFGSSYEQYF. The CDR3 nucleotides read TGTGCCAGCAGTCTATTCGGGAGCTCCTACGAGCAGTACTTC.

The V call is TRBV2, the J call TRBJ1-1; a weak D match, TRBD1 (6 bases). Trimming pared 5 bases from V and 0 bases from J, leaving 16 bases between. Looked up from germline, CDR1 is SNHLY and CDR2 is FYNNEI. This CDR3 is 16 amino acids long. The DNA of the CDR3 is TGTGCCAGCAGTCTCCGACAGGTCTCCATGAACACTGAAGCTTTCTTT. This gives the protein CASSLRQVSMNTEAFF.

The rearrangement uses TRBV19 and TRBJ1-3; 11 bases fit TRBD1. Germline V gene lookup returns CDR1 LNHDA and CDR2 SQIVND (reference sequence). The CDR3 spans 16 residues. V lost 7 bases to trimming and J lost 0 bases; unmatched junction nucleotides: 5. The chain's CDR3 is CASTSGQGASGNTIYF. The CDR3 bases are TGTGCCAGTACCTCAGGACAGGGGGCCTCTGGAAACACCATATATTTT. The full variable domain, completed using reference TRBV19 and TRBJ1-3, is DGGITQSPKYLFRKEGQNVTLSCEQNLNHDAMYWYRQDPGQGLRLIYYSQIVNDFQKGDIAEGYSVSREKKESFPLTVTSAQKNPTAFYLCASTSGQGASGNTIYFGEGSWLTVV.

The chain combines TRBV9 with TRBJ1-2; D perhaps matches TRBD1 (6 bases). V shed 3 bases and J shed 5 bases, with 17 bases lying between them. This CDR3 region has 15 residues. Germline values: CDR1 SGDLS, CDR2 YYNGEE. The chain's CDR3 is CASSGGGGAPYGYTF. In DNA form, the CDR3 reads TGTGCCAGCAGCGGGGGAGGGGGGGCTCCTTATGGCTACACCTTC.

The gene calls are TRBV4-3 and TRBJ2-5; D might be TRBD2 (5 bases). Germline CDR1 and CDR2: LGHNA and YSLEER. The V gene lost 1 base and the J gene lost 5 bases, with 14 bases spanning the gap. This CDR3 is built from 15 residues. The CDR3 loop reads CASSQVPGGGETQYF. The CDR3, as DNA: TGCGCCAGCAGCCAAGTGCCCGGTGGCGGGGAGACCCAGTACTTC.

This clone was counted only a few times. The rearrangement links TRBV6-1 to TRBJ2-7; 14 nucleotides align to TRBD2. From germline, CDR1 is MNHNS and CDR2 SASEGT. CDR3 length: 15 residues. The V and J ends lost 6 bases and 2 bases, in that order; junction bases with no gene match: 3. As DNA, the CDR3 is TGTGCCAGCAGGCAGGGACTAGCGGGAGCCTACGAGCAGTACTTC. Translating gives CASRQGLAGAYEQYF.

This clone has a single count. The chain employs TRBV11-3 and TRBJ1-6; 7 nucleotides align to TRBD1. The CDR3 is made up of 14 amino acids. V trimming: 4 bases; J trimming: 8 bases; junction bases outside the gene matches: 5. CDR1 and CDR2 (germline): SGHNT, YENEEA. CDR3 coding DNA: TGTGCCAGCAGCTCTCGGACAGGAGATTCACCCCTCCACTTT. The encoded protein is CASSSRTGDSPLHF.

The chain has TRBV6-6 and TRBJ1-1; D perhaps matches TRBD1 (5 bases). The germline CDR1 and CDR2 sequences are MNHNY and SVGAGI (reference sequence). V was clipped by 2 bases and J by 0 bases, with 13 bases between them. CDR3 length equals 16 residues. The CDR3 DNA reads as TGTGCCAGCAGTTACCCACAGGACACCATGAACACTGAAGCTTTCTTT. Amino acid sequence: CASSYPQDTMNTEAFF.

The chain links TRBV7-2 to TRBJ2-5; no clear D gene. The germline CDR1 and CDR2 sequences are SGHTA and FQGNSA. CDR3 length: 13 amino acids. Trimming pared 2 bases from V and 2 bases from J, leaving 6 bases between. CDR3: CASSLYIQETQYF. CDR3 bases: TGTGCCAGCAGCTTATACATTCAAGAGACCCAGTACTTC.

The rearrangement links TRBV5-4 to TRBJ2-5; TRBD1 matches at 11 bases. Germline values: CDR1 SGHNT, CDR2 YYREEE (reference sequence). Trimming took 4 bases from V and 3 from J; bases not matched to a gene: 5. The CDR3 runs 15 residues. In DNA, the CDR3 is TGTGCCAGCAGCCCGGGACAGGGGGTTAAAGAGACCCAGTACTTC. Its protein is CASSPGQGVKETQYF.

This chain links TRBV5-4 with TRBJ2-3, with D perhaps TRBD2 (6 bases). The CDR3 has 13 amino acids. The germline V gene has CDR1 SGHNT and CDR2 YYREEE (reference sequence). Trimming removed 6 bases at V and 6 bases at J, with 14 bases between. CDR3 nucleotide sequence: TGTGCCAGCACCCAAGCGGGCGGGGATACGCAGTATTTT. This codes for CASTQAGGDTQYF.